This T cell receptor (beta chain) was recorded in a study of naive and memory T cell subsets. General study points: Diversity fell and Gini index rose from naive through CM, EM, EMRA.

For this clonotype: The antigen is undetermined.

The beta constant-region primer was an equimolar mix of two oligonucleotides covering TRBC1 and TRBC2. TCRdb called the UMI-ligation and nested PCR reads again in MiXCR, with one record for every CDR3 protein. Here the sample spans roughly 91,000 distinct CDR3 sequences, around 14% being singletons. V was shortened by 5 bases and J by 0 bases, with 14 bases between the two germline ends. There are 16 residues in the CDR3. Germline V gene sequence: CDR1 ENHRY, CDR2 SYGVKD. This clonotype was obtained from a human donor in good health. Sequenced input: central memory CD4+ T cells from blood. The rearrangement links TRBV10-3 to TRBJ1-3; D is perhaps TRBD1 (6 bases). The CDR3 sequence is CAISSNRASSGNTIYF. The DNA for the CDR3 is TGTGCCATCAGTTCTAACAGGGCCAGCTCTGGAAACACCATATATTTT.